This is a list of T cell receptor beta chains from one sample in a study of brain metastases from non-small cell lung cancer. This table comes from immunoSEQ multiplex PCR, and its TCRdb copy is limited to in-frame clones, with some not included. This table holds around 900 clones, around three quarters found once. Sequencing used tissue from a brain metastasis. These receptors all come from a donor aged 40 or older with non-small cell lung cancer. Both conserved end residues are part of each CDR3. A D gene is named only where the DNA matches it firmly. Clone sizes are given selectively: once, few, many, or a class where the clone is expanded.

clone_size d_call j_call v_call cdr3_length cdr3_aa cdr3_nt
. . TRBJ2-7 TRBV19 15 CASSIDLHASYEQYF TGTGCCAGTAGTATAGATCTCCACGCCTCCTACGAGCAGTACTTC
. . TRBJ1-5 TRBV21-1 18 CASSKEGLDREDNQPQHF TGTGCCAGCAGCAAAGAGGGTTTGGACAGGGAAGACAATCAGCCCCAGCATTTT
. . TRBJ2-7 TRBV5-6 12 CASSLSGRAEYF TGTGCCAGCAGCTTGTCGGGGCGGGCGGAGTACTTC
once TRBD1 TRBJ2-7 TRBV27 16 CASSCLRDRVSYEQYF TGTGCCAGCAGTTGCCTCCGGGACAGGGTGTCCTACGAGCAGTACTTC
. . TRBJ1-1 TRBV9 14 CASSARDLNTEAFF TGTGCCAGCAGCGCCAGGGACCTGAACACTGAAGCTTTCTTT
. . TRBJ2-3 TRBV12-3/TRBV12-4 10 CASQGDTQYF TGTGCCAGCCAGGGGGATACGCAGTATTTT
. . TRBJ2-1 TRBV5-6 12 CASSLGNNEQFF TGTGCCAGCAGCTTAGGAAACAATGAGCAGTTCTTC
. . TRBJ1-6 TRBV9 14 CASSTWDTSSPLHF TGTGCCAGCAGCACATGGGACACCAGTTCACCCCTCCACTTT
. . TRBJ2-7 TRBV19 13 CASSIGGDYEQYF TGTGCCAGTAGTATAGGGGGCGACTACGAGCAGTACTTC
few TRBD2 TRBJ2-3 TRBV7-2 19 CASSPKLSGGVDHSDTQYF TGTGCCAGCAGCCCTAAGTTGAGCGGGGGGGTAGATCATTCAGATACGCAGTATTTT
. TRBD1 TRBJ2-5 TRBV11-2 18 CASSLGRPGQGWQETQYF TGTGCCAGCAGCTTAGGGCGCCCGGGACAGGGGTGGCAAGAGACCCAGTACTTC
. TRBD2 TRBJ2-7 TRBV7-2 15 CASSISGGAFHEQYF TGTGCCAGCAGCATAAGCGGGGGGGCCTTTCACGAGCAGTACTTC
. . TRBJ1-6 TRBV7-2 15 CASSLFPNGDSPLHF TGTGCCAGCAGCTTATTTCCGAATGGGGATTCACCCCTCCACTTT
few . TRBJ2-7 TRBV9 14 CASSVGQAAYEQYF TGTGCCAGCAGCGTAGGACAGGCTGCCTACGAGCAGTACTTC
. TRBD2 TRBJ2-3 TRBV7-3 15 CASSPSGGSTDTQYF TGTGCCAGCAGCCCAAGCGGGGGGAGCACAGATACGCAGTATTTT
. . TRBJ2-5 TRBV19 16 CASSMRGKFDQETQYF TGTGCCAGTAGTATGAGGGGAAAGTTTGACCAAGAGACCCAGTACTTC
. . TRBJ1-4 TRBV28 20 CASSLCTAQRCPESNEKLFF TGTGCCAGCAGTTTATGCACAGCGCAAAGGTGTCCCGAGTCTAATGAAAAACTGTTTTTT
. TRBD2 TRBJ2-5 TRBV25-1 14 CASGLRGTQETQYF TGTGCCAGCGGACTGCGGGGGACCCAAGAGACCCAGTACTTC
. . TRBJ2-3 TRBV7-9 15 CASSQGLSSTDTQYF TGTGCCAGCAGCCAGGGACTGTCTAGCACAGATACGCAGTATTTT
. . TRBJ1-5 TRBV18 14 CASSVDGFNQPQHF TGTGCCAGCTCCGTGGACGGATTCAATCAGCCCCAGCATTTT